What follows are 12 T cell receptor beta chains derived from one specimen sequenced in a study of blood T cell repertoires in COVID-19. The assay was immunoSEQ multiplex PCR, and TCRdb's table has in-frame clones only and misses some. The sample has over 200,000 clones; 70% to 90% are singletons. Source material: peripheral blood. All receptors derive from a young woman who had recovered from COVID-19.

The gene calls are TRBV7-9 and TRBJ2-7, with 9 bases identical to TRBD1. The germline V gene has CDR1 SEHNR and CDR2 FQNEAQ (reference sequence). V lost 4 bases, J lost 2 bases, and 18 bases stayed unmatched. The CDR3 is 19 residues long. The CDR3 DNA sequence: TGTGCCAGCAGCTGGACCGGGAATGGACAGGGGACTCGGGCCTACGAGCAGTACTTC. Protein product: CASSWTGNGQGTRAYEQYF.

The chain is built from TRBV19 and TRBJ1-1; D may be TRBD1 (5 bases). Germline CDR1 reads LNHDA; CDR2 reads SQIVND (reference sequence). The CDR3 is 13 amino acids. V lost 2 bases to trimming and J lost 3 bases, with 7 bases between them. The CDR3: CASSIWGDTEAFF. CDR3 DNA sequence: TGTGCCAGTAGTATATGGGGGGACACTGAAGCTTTCTTT. Based on the CDR3 plus reference TRBV19 and TRBJ1-1, the full variable domain is DGGITQSPKYLFRKEGQNVTLSCEQNLNHDAMYWYRQDPGQGLRLIYYSQIVNDFQKGDIAEGYSVSREKKESFPLTVTSAQKNPTAFYLCASSIWGDTEAFFGQGTRLTVV.

This clone was counted at least ten times. The rearrangement links TRBV29-1 to TRBJ2-5; 14 bases match TRBD2. Unmatched junction bases numbered 3, after V lost 5 bases and J lost 4 bases. Germline assignment: CDR1 SQVTM and CDR2 ANQGSEA. This CDR3 is 14 amino acids long. Written as DNA, the CDR3 is TGCAGCGTTTTGGGACTAGCGGGGGTAGAGACCCAGTACTTC. Translation gives CSVLGLAGVETQYF.

The J gene is TRBJ2-5, the V gene TRBV5-4; a weak D match, TRBD2 (7 bases). The germline V gene encodes CDR1 SGHNT and CDR2 YYREEE (reference sequence). The CDR3 has 12 residues. The V gene lost 9 bases and the J gene lost 7 bases, with 16 bases spanning the gap. Here the CDR3 DNA reads TGTGCCACATACAGGGAGGGCGGGACCCAGTACTTC. Translating gives CATYREGGTQYF.

V gene TRBV5-1 combines with J gene TRBJ1-2; TRBD1 is a possible D gene (5 bases). CDR1 SGHRS and CDR2 YFSETQ come from the germline V gene. The CDR3 spans 12 residues. V was trimmed by 5 bases and J by 6 bases, leaving 11 bases between them. The CDR3 region is CASRAAGDGYTF. In nucleotides, the CDR3 is TGCGCCAGCAGGGCGGCGGGGGATGGCTACACCTTC. The full variable domain, completed using reference TRBV5-1 and TRBJ1-2, is KAGVTQTPRYLIKTRGQQVTLSCSPISGHRSVSWYQQTPGQGLQFLFEYFSETQRNKGNFPGRFSGRQFSNSRSEMNVSTLELGDSALYLCASRAAGDGYTFGSGTRLTVV.

This chain connects TRBV19 to TRBJ1-2, with D possibly TRBD1 on 6 matching bases. V was trimmed by 3 bases and J by 2 bases, leaving 16 bases between them. This CDR3 region has 16 residues. The germline gives CDR1 LNHDA, CDR2 SQIVND (reference sequence). The CDR3 region has the DNA TGTGCCAGTAGTATCTCCAGGGGTCCGGGGAACTATGGCTACACCTTC. Its protein is CASSISRGPGNYGYTF. The whole variable domain, filled in from reference TRBV19 and TRBJ1-2, reads DGGITQSPKYLFRKEGQNVTLSCEQNLNHDAMYWYRQDPGQGLRLIYYSQIVNDFQKGDIAEGYSVSREKKESFPLTVTSAQKNPTAFYLCASSISRGPGNYGYTFGSGTRLTVV.

V is TRBV21-1 and J is TRBJ1-1. TRBV21-1 is given as a pseudogene. This CDR3 has 12 residues. The CDR3 spells CASRPIDTEAFF. CDR3 nucleotide sequence: TGTGCCAGCAGACCTATTGACACTGAAGCTTTCTTT.

This clone was counted a few times. V gene TRBV28 combines with J gene TRBJ2-7; 10 bases match TRBD2. This CDR3 comprises 11 residues. From germline, CDR1 is MDHEN and CDR2 SYDVKM. The V gene end was trimmed by 6 bases and the J gene end by 11 bases; junction bases not matched to a gene: 4. DNA of the CDR3: TGTGCCAGCAGCTCCGGACTAGCGGAGTACTTC. Protein sequence: CASSSGLAEYF.

The chain joins TRBV19 to TRBJ1-5; D not certain. V gave up 0 bases and J gave up 0 bases, with 6 bases separating them. The CDR3 runs to 15 residues. Germline V gene lookup returns CDR1 LNHDA and CDR2 SQIVND (reference sequence). The CDR3, as DNA: TGTGCCAGTAGTATAGATAGCCCTAGCAATCAGCCCCAGCATTTT. As protein: CASSIDSPSNQPQHF. Full variable domain (outside the CDR3, taken from reference TRBV19 and TRBJ1-5): DGGITQSPKYLFRKEGQNVTLSCEQNLNHDAMYWYRQDPGQGLRLIYYSQIVNDFQKGDIAEGYSVSREKKESFPLTVTSAQKNPTAFYLCASSIDSPSNQPQHFGDGTRLSIL.

V and J are TRBV5-4 and TRBJ1-3; TRBD1 matches at 7 bases. The CDR3 has 17 amino acids. The germline V gene encodes CDR1 SGHNT and CDR2 YYREEE (reference sequence). V shed 4 bases, J shed 1 base, and the junction held 11 bases outside the gene matches. In nucleotides, the CDR3 is TGTGCCAGCAGCGTACCGACAGGGAGAAGTTCTGGAAACACCATATATTTT. Its translation: CASSVPTGRSSGNTIYF.

The chain recombines TRBV6-5 with TRBJ1-1; D remains unclear. This CDR3 has 16 amino acids. V shed 8 bases and J shed 0 bases, with 19 bases lying between them. Germline V lookup: CDR1 MNHEY, CDR2 SVGAGI. CDR3 sequence: CASGLGSSIMNTEAFF. The DNA of the CDR3 is TGTGCCAGCGGTTTGGGGAGTTCCATTATGAACACTGAAGCTTTCTTT.

This clone was detected only a few times. The CDR3 DNA reads TGTGCCAGCTCCGCGGGGGTGAACACTGAAGCTTTCTTT. This codes for CASSAGVNTEAFF. The V call is TRBV18, the J call TRBJ1-1, with D possibly being TRBD1 (5 bases). The CDR3 extends over 13 amino acids. Germline CDR1 is KGHSH and CDR2 is LQKENI. Deletions cut 6 bases from V and 0 bases from J, with 8 bases between.